This T cell receptor beta chain emerged from a study of blood T cell repertoires in COVID-19. Overall study: PBMCs, B-cell-depleted T cells, or T cells were the source of the cDNA or gDNA that made up the material.

The germline gives CDR1 MDHEN, CDR2 SYDVKM. CDR3 length: 14 amino acids. The J segment lost 6 bases and the V segment lost 6 bases, leaving 11 bases of the junction unmatched. How the authors handled the data: It was from reference gene primer amplification that nucleated cell counts were estimated. Sequencing was performed with immunoSEQ multiplex PCR; in TCRdb, only in-frame clones are kept and a portion is missing. That table gives V, J and clone size, and the DNA gave D and trimming. The repertoire holds around 250,000 clones, approximately 87% seen once, with 6.2% in the top ten. Sequencing was done on a sample of peripheral blood. The chain is built from TRBV28 and TRBJ2-7, with TRBD1 identical over 7 bases. The receptor's source is a man in his 60s with acute or convalescent COVID-19. CDR3 in amino acids: CASRPPGGFGEQYF. As DNA, the CDR3 is TGTGCCAGCAGACCTCCAGGGGGATTCGGCGAGCAGTACTTC.